This T cell receptor beta chain was sequenced for a study of blood T cell repertoires in COVID-19. Study summary: COVID-19 samples from acute and convalescent phases originated in the United States, Italy and Spain. PBMCs, B-cell-depleted T cells, or T cells provided the cDNA or gDNA that made up the material.

Cohorts were determined from participant-reported clinical history. Between the trimmed V and J ends, which lost 0 bases and 3 bases, there was a span of 16 bases. From germline, CDR1 is SGHRS and CDR2 YFSETQ. The CDR3 extends over 16 amino acids. The data were produced by immunoSEQ multiplex PCR, yet TCRdb's version contains in-frame clones alone and is incomplete. The sample has approximately 270,000 clones, 91% seen once. The specimen was PBMCs or T cells enriched from blood (not recorded which). V is TRBV5-1 and J is TRBJ2-7; the D gene is possibly TRBD1 (6 bases). The source of this sequence is a human donor in a cohort exposed to, infected with or recovered from COVID-19 (not recorded which). The donor label of this sample is uncertain. CDR3 amino acids: CASSLETFGQYYEQYF. In DNA, the CDR3 is TGCGCCAGCAGCTTGGAAACGTTTGGACAGTACTACGAGCAGTACTTC. Supplemented by reference TRBV5-1 and TRBJ2-7, the full variable domain reads KAGVTQTPRYLIKTRGQQVTLSCSPISGHRSVSWYQQTPGQGLQFLFEYFSETQRNKGNFPGRFSGRQFSNSRSEMNVSTLELGDSALYLCASSLETFGQYYEQYFGPGTRLTVT.